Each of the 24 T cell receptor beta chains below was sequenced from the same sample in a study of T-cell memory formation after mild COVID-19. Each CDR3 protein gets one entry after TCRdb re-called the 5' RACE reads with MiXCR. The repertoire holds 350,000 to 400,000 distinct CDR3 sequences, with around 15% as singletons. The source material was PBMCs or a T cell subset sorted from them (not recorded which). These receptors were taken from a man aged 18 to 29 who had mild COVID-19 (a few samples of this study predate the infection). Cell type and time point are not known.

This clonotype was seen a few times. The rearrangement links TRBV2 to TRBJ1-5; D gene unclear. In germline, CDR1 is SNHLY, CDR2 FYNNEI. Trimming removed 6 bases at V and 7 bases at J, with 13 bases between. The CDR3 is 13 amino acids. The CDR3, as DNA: TGTGCCAGCAGGGGTTTGGGCCGGCAGCCCCAGCATTTT. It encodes CASRGLGRQPQHF. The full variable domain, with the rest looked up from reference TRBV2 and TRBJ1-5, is EPEVTQTPSHQVTQMGQEVILRCVPISNHLYFYWYRQILGQKVEFLVSFYNNEISEKSEIFDDQFSVERPDGSNFTLKIRSTKLEDSAMYFCASRGLGRQPQHFGDGTRLSIL.

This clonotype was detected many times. The CDR3 DNA reads TGTGCCAGCAGGCACAGGGGGCGCGGGGTAGAGACCCAGTACTTC. The encoded protein is CASRHRGRGVETQYF. The chain is built from TRBV25-1 and TRBJ2-5; 9 bases agree with TRBD1. This CDR3 has 15 residues. V dropped 6 bases and J dropped 4; count of bases not matched to a gene: 9. The germline V gene encodes CDR1 MGHDK and CDR2 SYGVNS.

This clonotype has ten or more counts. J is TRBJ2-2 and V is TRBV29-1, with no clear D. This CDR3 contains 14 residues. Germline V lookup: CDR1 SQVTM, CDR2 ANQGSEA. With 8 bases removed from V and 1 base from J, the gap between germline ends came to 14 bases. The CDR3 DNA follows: TGCAGCAAGAGCTACCTAGTGAACACCGGGGAGCTGTTTTTT. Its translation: CSKSYLVNTGELFF.

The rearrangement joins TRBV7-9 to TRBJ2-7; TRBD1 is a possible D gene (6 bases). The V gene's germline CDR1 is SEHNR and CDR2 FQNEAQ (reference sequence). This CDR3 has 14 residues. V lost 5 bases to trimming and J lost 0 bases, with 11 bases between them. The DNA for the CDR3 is TGTGCCAGCAGCCTACAGGGTAGCTCCTACGAGCAGTACGTC. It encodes CASSLQGSSYEQYV.

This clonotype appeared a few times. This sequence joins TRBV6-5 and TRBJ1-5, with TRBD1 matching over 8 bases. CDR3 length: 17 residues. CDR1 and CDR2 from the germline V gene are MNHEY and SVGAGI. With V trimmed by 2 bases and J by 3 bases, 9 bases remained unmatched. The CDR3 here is CASSYPGQGPSNQPQHF. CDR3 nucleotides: TGTGCCAGCAGTTACCCTGGACAGGGCCCCTCCAATCAGCCCCAGCATTTT.

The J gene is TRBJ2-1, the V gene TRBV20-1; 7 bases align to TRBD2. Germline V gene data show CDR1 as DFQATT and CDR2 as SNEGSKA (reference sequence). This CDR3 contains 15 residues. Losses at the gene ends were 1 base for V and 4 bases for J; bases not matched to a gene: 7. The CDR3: CSARVHTGGYNEQFF. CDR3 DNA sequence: TGCAGTGCTAGAGTCCACACGGGGGGATACAATGAGCAGTTCTTC.

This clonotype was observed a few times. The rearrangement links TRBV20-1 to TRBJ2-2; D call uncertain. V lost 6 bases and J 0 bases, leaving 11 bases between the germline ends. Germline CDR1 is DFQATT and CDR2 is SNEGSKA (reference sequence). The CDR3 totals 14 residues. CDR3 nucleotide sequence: TGCAGTGCCGCTAGTCGTTCGAACACCGGGGAGCTGTTTTTT. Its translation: CSAASRSNTGELFF.

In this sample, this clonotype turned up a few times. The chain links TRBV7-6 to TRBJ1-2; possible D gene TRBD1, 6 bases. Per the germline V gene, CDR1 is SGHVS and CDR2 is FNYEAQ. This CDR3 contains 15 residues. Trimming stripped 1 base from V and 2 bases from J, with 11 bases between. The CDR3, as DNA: TGTGCCAGCAGCTTAGGGGCGACAGGCAACTATGGCTACACCTTC. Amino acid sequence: CASSLGATGNYGYTF.

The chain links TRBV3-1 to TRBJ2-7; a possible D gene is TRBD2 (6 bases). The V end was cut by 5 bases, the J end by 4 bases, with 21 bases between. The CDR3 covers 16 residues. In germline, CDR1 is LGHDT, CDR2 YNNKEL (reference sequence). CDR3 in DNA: TGTGCCAGCAGCTCCCGCATTAGCGGCCTTCCGTACGAGCAGTACTTC. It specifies CASSSRISGLPYEQYF.

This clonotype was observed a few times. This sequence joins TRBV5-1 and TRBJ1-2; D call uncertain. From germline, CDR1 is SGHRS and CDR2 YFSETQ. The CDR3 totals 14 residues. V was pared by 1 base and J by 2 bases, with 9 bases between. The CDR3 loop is CASSLFTGNYGYTF. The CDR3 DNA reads TGCGCCAGCAGCTTGTTCACGGGGAACTATGGCTACACCTTC.

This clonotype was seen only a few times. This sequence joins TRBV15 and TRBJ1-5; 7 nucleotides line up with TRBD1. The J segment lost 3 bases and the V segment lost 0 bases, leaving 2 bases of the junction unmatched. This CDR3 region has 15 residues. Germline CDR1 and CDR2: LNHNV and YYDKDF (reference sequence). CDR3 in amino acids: CATSREGQYNQPQHF. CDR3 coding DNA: TGTGCCACCAGCAGAGAGGGACAGTACAATCAGCCCCAGCATTTT.

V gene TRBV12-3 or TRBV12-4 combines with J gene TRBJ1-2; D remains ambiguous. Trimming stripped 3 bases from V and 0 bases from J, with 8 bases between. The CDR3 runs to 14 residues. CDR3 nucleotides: TGTGCCAGCAGTTTCCGGGAAGCTAACTATGGCTACACCTTC. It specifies CASSFREANYGYTF.

The CDR3 is CSASSAHETQYF. The CDR3 bases are TGCAGTGCTAGTTCGGCCCATGAGACCCAGTACTTC. V and J are TRBV20-1 and TRBJ2-5; no reliable D call. Looked up from germline, CDR1 is DFQATT and CDR2 is SNEGSKA (reference sequence). Trimming took 3 bases from V and 5 from J, leaving 10 bases between them. CDR3 length: 12 amino acids.

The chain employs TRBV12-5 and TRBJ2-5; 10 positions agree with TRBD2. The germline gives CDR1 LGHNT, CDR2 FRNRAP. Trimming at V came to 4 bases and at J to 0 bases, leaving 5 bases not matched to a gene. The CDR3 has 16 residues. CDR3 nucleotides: TGTGCTAGTGGTTATAGCGGGGGGACGTACCAAGAGACCCAGTACTTC. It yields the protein CASGYSGGTYQETQYF.

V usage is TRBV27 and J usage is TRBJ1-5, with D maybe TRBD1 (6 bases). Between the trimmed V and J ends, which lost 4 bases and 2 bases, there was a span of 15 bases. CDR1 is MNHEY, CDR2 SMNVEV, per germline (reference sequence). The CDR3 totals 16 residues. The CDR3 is CASSWNREVGNQPQHF. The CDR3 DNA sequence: TGTGCCAGCAGTTGGAACAGGGAGGTGGGCAATCAGCCCCAGCATTTT.

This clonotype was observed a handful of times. In nucleotides, the CDR3 is TGTGCCAGCTCGTTCGGAGTTGAAGCTTTCTTT. Its protein product is CASSFGVEAFF. J is TRBJ1-1 and V is TRBV7-9, with D uncertain. V lost 8 bases and J 7 bases, leaving 11 bases between the germline ends. The CDR3 spans 11 residues. CDR1 and CDR2 (germline): SEHNR, FQNEAQ (reference sequence).

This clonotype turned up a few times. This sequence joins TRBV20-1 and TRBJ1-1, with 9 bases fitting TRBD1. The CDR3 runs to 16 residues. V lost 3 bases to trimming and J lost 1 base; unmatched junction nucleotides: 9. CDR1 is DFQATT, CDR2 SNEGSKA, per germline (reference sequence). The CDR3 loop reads CSASLGQGYWNTEAFF. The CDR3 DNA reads TGCAGTGCTAGTTTGGGACAGGGCTATTGGAACACTGAAGCTTTCTTT.

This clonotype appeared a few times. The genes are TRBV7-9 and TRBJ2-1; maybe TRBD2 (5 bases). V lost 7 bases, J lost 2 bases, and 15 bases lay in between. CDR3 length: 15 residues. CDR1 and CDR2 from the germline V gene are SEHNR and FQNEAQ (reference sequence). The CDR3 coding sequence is TGTGCCAGCACCACTGAGCCGGGAACCTACAATGAGCAGTTCTTC. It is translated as CASTTEPGTYNEQFF.

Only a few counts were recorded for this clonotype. CDR3 amino acids: CATSRDSQGNVGELFF. Here the CDR3 DNA reads TGTGCCACCAGCAGAGATTCACAGGGAAATGTCGGGGAGCTGTTTTTT. The rearrangement uses TRBV15 and TRBJ2-2; D perhaps matches TRBD1 (6 bases). The CDR3 runs 16 residues. Looked up from germline, CDR1 is LNHNV and CDR2 is YYDKDF (reference sequence). The V end was cut by 0 bases, the J end by 7 bases, with 15 bases between.

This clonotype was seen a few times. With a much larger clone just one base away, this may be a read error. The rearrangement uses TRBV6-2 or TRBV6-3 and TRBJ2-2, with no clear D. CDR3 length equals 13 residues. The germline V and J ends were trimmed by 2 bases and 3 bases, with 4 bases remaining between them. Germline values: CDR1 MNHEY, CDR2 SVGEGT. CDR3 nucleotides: TGTGCCAGCAGTTACGGGGACACCGGGGAGCTGTTTTTT. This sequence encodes CASSYGDTGELFF.

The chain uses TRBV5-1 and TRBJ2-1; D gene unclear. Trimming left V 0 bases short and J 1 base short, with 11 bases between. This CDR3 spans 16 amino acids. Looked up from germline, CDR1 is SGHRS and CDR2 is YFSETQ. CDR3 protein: CASSLANLVSYNEQFF. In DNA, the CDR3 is TGCGCCAGCAGCTTGGCGAATCTAGTATCCTACAATGAGCAGTTCTTC.

The CDR3 reads CASSRSTGSFGANVLTF. The CDR3 DNA reads as TGTGCCAGCAGCCGATCGACAGGGAGTTTCGGGGCCAACGTCCTGACTTTC. This chain joins TRBV7-8 and TRBJ2-6, with TRBD1 matching over 7 bases. This CDR3 is built from 17 residues. V shed 5 bases and J 4 bases; nucleotides not matched to a gene: 11. Germline assignment: CDR1 SGHVS and CDR2 FQNEAQ.

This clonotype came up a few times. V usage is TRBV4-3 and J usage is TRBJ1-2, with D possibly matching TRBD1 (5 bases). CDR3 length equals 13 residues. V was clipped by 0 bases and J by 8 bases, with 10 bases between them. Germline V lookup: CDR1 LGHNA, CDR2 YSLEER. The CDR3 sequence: CASSQDWGTGYTF. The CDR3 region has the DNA TGCGCCAGCAGCCAAGATTGGGGGACCGGCTACACCTTC.

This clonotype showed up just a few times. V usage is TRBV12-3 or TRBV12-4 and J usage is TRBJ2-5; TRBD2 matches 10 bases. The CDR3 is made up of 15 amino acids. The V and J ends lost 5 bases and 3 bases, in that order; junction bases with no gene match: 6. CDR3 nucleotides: TGTGCCAGCAGTGGGACGGGACTAGCGAAAGAGACCCAGTACTTC. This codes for CASSGTGLAKETQYF.